This T cell receptor beta chain was observed in a study of blood T cell repertoires in COVID-19. Study context: Sites in the United States, Italy and Spain provided acute and convalescent COVID-19 samples. T cells, B-cell-depleted T cells, or PBMCs supplied cDNA or gDNA.

From germline, CDR1 is MNHEY and CDR2 SVGEGT. CDR3 length: 20 amino acids. V shed 3 bases, J shed 0 bases, and the junction held 10 bases outside the gene matches. Authors' processing steps: Researchers report that nucleated cell counts were estimated from reference gene primer amplification. The table came from immunoSEQ multiplex PCR; TCRdb's copy has only in-frame clones and leaves some out. That table furnishes V, J and clone size, whereas the DNA furnished D and trimming. This sample has about 59,000 clones, with more than 80% found just once. The receptor was isolated from a man older than 75 with acute or convalescent COVID-19. The chain is built from TRBV6-2 or TRBV6-3 and TRBJ2-6, with 11 bases identical to TRBD1. Material: peripheral blood. The CDR3 sequence is CASSYPGQGAPSSGANVLTF. CDR3 nucleotide sequence: TGTGCCAGCAGTTATCCCGGACAGGGGGCTCCCAGCTCTGGGGCCAACGTCCTGACTTTC.